This TCR beta chain was recorded in a study of T cells in Graves' hyperthyroidism and ophthalmopathy. Germline-derived CDR1 and CDR2 are KGHSH and LQKENI. V was pared by 0 bases and J by 3 bases, with 3 bases of the junction left unmatched. The CDR3 is made up of 16 amino acids. RNA transcripts were the template for amplifying TCR beta CDR3 regions. HTBI primers were employed in a first-round RT-PCR of the TCR CDR3. TCRdb processed the multiplex PCR reads anew with MiXCR; each CDR3 protein has one entry. The profile shows around 400,000 distinct CDR3 sequences, less than 15% of them singletons. The hyperthyroidism patients had all been newly diagnosed, and their disease duration was under 2 months. Their ages ranged from 18 to 65 years. Fresh 10 ml peripheral blood yielded PBMCs. Findings and caveats of the study: Before onset, by a median of approximately 6.8 months, the model predicted ophthalmopathy. Appearing also in blood were most of the thyroid clonotypes expanded above 0.001.

Notes on this clonotype: The antigen is unknown.

The sequence came from a woman between 18 and 30 years old with Graves' hyperthyroidism. Input material: blood. J is TRBJ2-1 and V is TRBV18, with 9 bases lining up with TRBD1. CDR3: CASSPPRTGVYNEQFF. In DNA, the CDR3 is TGTGCCAGCTCACCACCTAGGACAGGGGTCTACAATGAGCAGTTCTTC.